The rows below give T cell receptor beta chains drawn from one sample of a study of blood T cells in healthy people across ages. TCRdb used MiXCR to reprocess the 5' RACE reads, holding one entry per CDR3 protein. The data show about 1.4 million distinct CDR3 sequences, 59% seen once. What was sequenced was blood. The receptors shown here come from a man in his late teens or twenties in good health. The conserved cysteine and the conserved F or W are not part of the CDR3 here. D genes are given only for firm matches.

TRBJ2-3	TRBV7-2	13	TRBD2	ASSQRGGMSDTQY
TRBJ2-2	TRBV2	9	.	ASRMTGELF
TRBJ1-2	TRBV4-1	15	.	ASSQDGAGHKVYGYT
TRBJ2-6	TRBV20-1	16	TRBD1	SAPTLWTGNSGANVLT
.	TRBV7-8	14	TRBD2	ASSSRLAGGPYEQY
TRBJ1-2	TRBV2	14	.	ASSETARGTVYGYT
TRBJ1-2	TRBV28	12	.	ASSLPGVEYGYT
TRBJ2-7	TRBV29-1	11	TRBD2	SVERAGVYEQY
TRBJ2-3	TRBV10-3	15	TRBD2	AISGSLAGGGTDTQY
TRBJ2-7	TRBV25-1	11	TRBD2	ASTALAGGEQY
.	TRBV7-9	15	TRBD2	ASSPTGTSGSFYEQY
TRBJ1-1	TRBV12-3/TRBV12-4	11	.	ASSLRLLTEAF
TRBJ1-5	TRBV24-1	17	TRBD1	ATSDSGTGASYSNQPQH
TRBJ2-7	TRBV29-1	10	TRBD2	SGGLVGGEQY
TRBJ2-3	TRBV27	13	.	ASALGGLSTDTQY
TRBJ2-1	TRBV6-5	12	.	ASRTGGGYNEQF
TRBJ2-7	TRBV12-3/TRBV12-4	12	TRBD2	ASSPGLAPYEQY
TRBJ1-2	TRBV5-1	11	.	ASSFGSFYGYT
TRBJ1-4	TRBV15	14	.	ATSSLKTLRPEKLF
TRBJ2-3	TRBV6-2/TRBV6-3	13	.	ASSPMAVSTDTQY
TRBJ1-2	TRBV6-2/TRBV6-3	12	.	ASSTYGPNYGYT
TRBJ1-1	TRBV20-1	11	TRBD1	SATGTGRTEAF